These 25 T cell receptor beta chains were all obtained from the same sample, sequenced in a study of identical twins. TCRdb used MiXCR to reprocess the 5' RACE reads, holding one entry per CDR3 protein. The profile shows roughly 570,000 distinct CDR3 sequences, 9% to 10% of them singletons. These data were also filed under a second study, of yellow fever vaccine responses in identical twins.

Input material: PBMCs. These receptors were collected from a young woman in good health.

The rearrangement uses TRBV29-1 and TRBJ2-7; D gene unclear. The CDR3 runs 14 residues. Germline V gene lookup returns CDR1 SQVTM and CDR2 ANQGSEA. The V gene lost 5 bases and the J gene lost 2 bases, with 16 bases spanning the gap. In DNA, the CDR3 is TGCAGCGTTAGCTGGGCCCTTAGGGCCTACGAGCAGTACTTC. Residues: CSVSWALRAYEQYF.

This clonotype appeared many times. This chain joins TRBV6-4 and TRBJ2-3; 10 bases agree with TRBD2. Trimming took 3 bases from V and 6 from J; bases not matched to a gene: 6. Germline CDR1 is MRHNA and CDR2 is SNTAGT. The CDR3 length is 15 residues. CDR3 coding DNA: TGTGCCAGCAGTGAAAGCGGGGGGGCCGCGGATACGCAGTATTTT. Protein product: CASSESGGAADTQYF.

The chain's CDR3 is CASSFQTSGHEQFF. As DNA, the CDR3 is TGTGCCAGCAGCTTCCAGACTAGCGGGCATGAGCAGTTCTTC. The rearrangement uses TRBV7-8 and TRBJ2-1; 10 bases fit TRBD2. The V gene's germline CDR1 is SGHVS and CDR2 FQNEAQ. The CDR3 has 14 amino acids. Trimming at V came to 3 bases and at J to 8 bases, leaving 4 bases not matched to a gene.

This clonotype was detected ten times or more. This rearrangement joins TRBV29-1 to TRBJ2-1; D unclear. V was clipped by 1 base and J by 9 bases, with 7 bases between them. The CDR3 has 11 residues. Germline-derived CDR1 and CDR2 are SQVTM and ANQGSEA. The CDR3 sequence is CSVEGVTEQFF. CDR3 in DNA: TGCAGCGTTGAAGGGGTCACTGAGCAGTTCTTC.

There are a few counts of this clonotype. The chain carries TRBV12-5 and TRBJ1-1; a possible D gene is TRBD1 (6 bases). Trimming pared 1 base from V and 1 base from J, leaving 16 bases between. CDR3 length: 17 amino acids. Per the germline V gene, CDR1 is LGHNT and CDR2 is FRNRAP. The CDR3 sequence: CASGLGFEGEGNTEAFF. Here the CDR3 DNA reads TGTGCTAGTGGTTTGGGCTTTGAGGGGGAAGGGAACACTGAAGCTTTCTTT.

This clonotype was found many times. The V gene is TRBV28, the J gene TRBJ1-2, with D unclear. The CDR3 covers 13 residues. Trimming cost V 3 bases and J 4 bases, with 9 bases left between them. Germline values: CDR1 MDHEN, CDR2 SYDVKM. This CDR3 reads CASSLLRAYGYTF. CDR3 nucleotides: TGTGCCAGCAGTTTGCTGAGAGCCTATGGCTACACCTTC.

J is TRBJ2-1 and V is TRBV6-2 or TRBV6-3, with D perhaps matching TRBD1 or TRBD2 (5 bases each). CDR1 is MNHEY, CDR2 SVGEGT, per germline. The CDR3 has 13 residues. The germline V and J ends were trimmed by 3 bases and 9 bases, with 12 bases remaining between them. This CDR3 reads CASSYTVRGEQFF. CDR3 in DNA: TGTGCCAGCAGTTATACCGTGAGGGGTGAGCAGTTCTTC.

CDR3 nucleotides: TGTGCCATCAGTGAGAGTAGCGCGACCTACGAGCAGTACTTC. Translating gives CAISESSATYEQYF. The rearrangement links TRBV10-3 to TRBJ2-7; D is perhaps TRBD2 (5 bases). Germline CDR1 reads ENHRY; CDR2 reads SYGVKD. The CDR3 has 14 amino acids. V lost 2 bases, J lost 2 bases, and 10 bases lay in between.

This clonotype appeared many times. The chain carries TRBV12-3 or TRBV12-4 and TRBJ1-5; 7 bases are a match to TRBD1. CDR3 length: 13 amino acids. V dropped 8 bases and J dropped 5; count of bases not matched to a gene: 6. The chain's CDR3 is CASQRTGDQPQHF. For the CDR3, the DNA is TGTGCCAGCCAAAGGACAGGAGATCAGCCCCAGCATTTT.

This chain joins TRBV6-5 and TRBJ2-7; 10 bases map to TRBD2. The V gene's germline CDR1 is MNHEY and CDR2 SVGAGI. Losses at the gene ends were 2 bases for V and 9 bases for J; bases not matched to a gene: 10. The CDR3 covers 15 residues. CDR3 nucleotides: TGTGCCAGCAGTTACAAGCGGGGGGGCCGTTTCGGGCAGTACTTC. It encodes CASSYKRGGRFGQYF.

This clonotype was observed a handful of times. In DNA form, the CDR3 reads TGCAGCGTGACCCTATCCGTGAGCACAGATACGCAGTATTTT. Its translation is CSVTLSVSTDTQYF. This chain links TRBV20-1 with TRBJ2-3, with no clear D. The CDR3 runs to 14 residues. Germline V lookup: CDR1 DFQATT, CDR2 SNEGSKA (reference sequence).

This clonotype was seen many times. The V and J genes are TRBV5-5 and TRBJ2-2; no reliable D call. Germline assignment: CDR1 SGHKS and CDR2 YYEKEE (reference sequence). The CDR3 length is 13 residues. V lost 4 bases and J 5 bases, leaving 9 bases between the germline ends. CDR3 DNA: TGTGCCAGCAGCACGATGGAAACCGGGGAGCTGTTTTTT. Translation gives CASSTMETGELFF. The full variable domain, with the rest looked up from reference TRBV5-5 and TRBJ2-2, is DAGVTQSPTHLIKTRGQQVTLRCSPISGHKSVSWYQQVLGQGPQFIFQYYEKEERGRGNFPDRFSARQFPNYSSELNVNALLLGDSALYLCASSTMETGELFFGEGSRLTVL.

As to this clonotype: This may stem from a read error, because a much larger clone lies one nucleotide away. This chain uses TRBV29-1 with TRBJ2-5, with D maybe TRBD1 (6 bases). V lost 4 bases and J lost 3, with 12 bases in between. Looked up from germline, CDR1 is SQVTM and CDR2 is ANQGSEA. The CDR3 has 13 residues. CDR3 nucleotides: TGCAGCGTTGGCCCAGGGGCGAAAGAGACCCAGTACTTC. Amino acids: CSVGPGAKETQYF.

This clonotype was counted only a few times. V usage is TRBV11-1 and J usage is TRBJ2-3, with D perhaps matching TRBD2 (6 bases). CDR1 and CDR2 from the germline V gene are SGHAT and FQDESV (reference sequence). This CDR3 is built from 18 residues. V shed 5 bases and J shed 2 bases, with 23 bases lying between them. The CDR3 DNA follows: TGTGCCAGCAGCCGTGACGGAGGGACCGGGCTTGTCACAGATACGCAGTATTTT. Translating it yields CASSRDGGTGLVTDTQYF.

This clonotype was found a few times. The chain recombines TRBV14 with TRBJ2-5, with D unclear. Germline values: CDR1 SGHDN, CDR2 FVKESK. Deletions cut 4 bases from V and 1 base from J, with 13 bases between. The CDR3 sequence is 15 residues long. CDR3 loop: CASSPLKAPQETQYF. The CDR3, as DNA: TGTGCCAGCAGCCCACTAAAGGCCCCCCAAGAGACCCAGTACTTC.

A remark on this clonotype: One junction end does not reproduce the germline sequence, and a read error may be involved. The chain is built from TRBV6-2 or TRBV6-3 and TRBJ2-2, with 8 bases matching TRBD2. This CDR3 is 16 amino acids long. CDR1 is MNHEY and CDR2 is SVGEGT in the germline V gene. CDR3 in DNA: TGTGCCAGCCTTCCCCGACTAGCGAGGAACACCGTGGAGCTGTTTTTT. This sequence encodes CASLPRLARNTVELFF.

V and J are TRBV5-6 and TRBJ2-7; 8 bases align to TRBD2. J was trimmed by 0 bases and V by 5 bases; bases with no gene match: 16. This CDR3 comprises 18 residues. Germline V gives CDR1 SGHDT, CDR2 YYEEEE. The CDR3 nucleotides read TGTGCCAGCAGGCCAGCGACAGCGGGAGTAGGGGACTCCTACGAGCAGTACTTC. This gives the protein CASRPATAGVGDSYEQYF.

Ten or more counts support this clonotype. V and J are TRBV7-2 and TRBJ2-7, with D hard to call. Trimming took off 1 base at V and 2 bases at J, with 9 bases between the two ends. CDR3 size: 14 residues. From germline, CDR1 is SGHTA and CDR2 FQGNSA. CDR3 sequence: CASSLGYETYEQYF. The CDR3 DNA sequence: TGTGCCAGCAGCTTAGGATACGAGACCTACGAGCAGTACTTC. The variable domain in full, completed from reference TRBV7-2 and TRBJ2-7, reads GAGVSQSPSNKVTEKGKDVELRCDPISGHTALYWYRQSLGQGLEFLIYFQGNSAPDKSGLPSDRFSAERTGGSVSTLTIQRTQQEDSAVYLCASSLGYETYEQYFGPGTRLTVT.

This clonotype was seen more than once but under ten times. The chain links TRBV10-3 to TRBJ2-3; the D gene is possibly TRBD1 (6 bases). Germline values: CDR1 ENHRY, CDR2 SYGVKD. The CDR3 is 16 residues long. Deletions cut 10 bases from V and 0 bases from J, with 20 bases between. The CDR3, as DNA: TGTGCCACCTCGGGCCGCAGGGGTGGTAGCACAGATACGCAGTATTTT. It translates to CATSGRRGGSTDTQYF.

This clonotype was picked up a small number of times. This chain uses TRBV20-1 with TRBJ2-7; D perhaps matches TRBD1 (6 bases). Germline assignment: CDR1 DFQATT and CDR2 SNEGSKA (reference sequence). V was cut by 1 base and J by 3 bases, with 16 bases left in between. The CDR3 is made up of 15 amino acids. The CDR3 reads CSARGLQGENYEQYF. As DNA, the CDR3 is TGCAGTGCTAGAGGTTTACAGGGCGAAAACTACGAGCAGTACTTC.

This chain connects TRBV7-9 to TRBJ1-4; D is undetermined. V lost 5 bases to trimming and J lost 7 bases, with 17 bases between them. The CDR3 is made up of 15 amino acids. Germline lookup yields CDR1 SEHNR and CDR2 FQNEAQ (reference sequence). The CDR3 DNA is TGTGCCAGCAGCCAAAAGGGAGATCGACCTGAAAAACTGTTTTTT. Its protein is CASSQKGDRPEKLFF.

This chain links TRBV30 with TRBJ2-3; tentatively, D is TRBD1 (5 bases). The CDR3 sequence is 13 residues long. Germline V gene data show CDR1 as GTSNPN and CDR2 as SVGIG (reference sequence). V dropped 2 bases and J dropped 3 bases, with 9 bases sitting between them. CDR3 sequence reads: CAWSRSGTDTQYF. The CDR3 DNA is TGTGCCTGGAGTCGTTCAGGGACAGATACGCAGTATTTT.

In its sample, this clonotype was seen many times. This chain joins TRBV7-8 and TRBJ2-5, with D uncertain. CDR1 and CDR2 from the germline V gene are SGHVS and FQNEAQ. This CDR3 region has 15 residues. V gave up 0 bases and J gave up 2 bases, with 10 bases separating them. In nucleotides, the CDR3 is TGTGCCAGCAGCTTAGCGTACAGCCCTCAAGAGACCCAGTACTTC. This translates into CASSLAYSPQETQYF.

Ten or more counts support this clonotype. For the CDR3, the DNA is TGTGCCACCCGGGGGGGAACAGATACGCAGTATTTT. This sequence encodes CATRGGTDTQYF. The chain has TRBV27 and TRBJ2-3, with 8 bases lining up with TRBD2. The CDR3 has 12 amino acids. Germline-derived CDR1 and CDR2 are MNHEY and SMNVEV (reference sequence). V shed 10 bases and J 3 bases; nucleotides not matched to a gene: 3.

The chain uses TRBV6-6 and TRBJ2-6; no reliable D call. This CDR3 has 16 residues. Trimming shortened V by 8 bases and J by 0 bases, and 14 bases separated the two germline ends. Germline assignment: CDR1 MNHNY and CDR2 SVGAGI (reference sequence). CDR3 loop: CASQGGVPSGANVLTF. CDR3 DNA sequence: TGTGCCAGCCAAGGTGGAGTACCCTCTGGGGCCAACGTCCTGACTTTC.